The 27 T cell receptor beta chains reported below all come from one sample, sequenced in a study of OX40 agonist ivuxolimab in advanced cancers. TCRdb keeps only in-frame clones here, not all; method: immunoSEQ multiplex PCR. Of about 83,000 clones listed, about 88% are singletons. Here the sequenced sample was CD4+ or CD8+ T cells sorted from blood, taken in a trial of the OX40 agonist ivuxolimab. The receptors derive from an adult with an advanced solid tumor such as melanoma, head and neck, liver or kidney cancer.

The chain carries TRBV7-2 and TRBJ1-2, with no clear D. This CDR3 is built from 15 residues. Germline CDR1 is SGHTA and CDR2 is FQGNSA. V lost 5 bases to trimming and J lost 3 bases, with 16 bases between them. The CDR3 DNA sequence: TGTGCCAGCAGCCCCAGAGGTGGCGGGGACTATGGCTACACCTTC. Protein sequence: CASSPRGGGDYGYTF.

The chain joins TRBV5-4 to TRBJ1-4; 8 bases align to TRBD1. The CDR3 totals 17 residues. Germline V CDR1 and CDR2: SGHNT, YYREEE (reference sequence). V shed 4 bases, J shed 3 bases, and the junction held 11 bases outside the gene matches. CDR3 loop: CASSQTGQGRANEKLFF. In DNA form, the CDR3 reads TGTGCCAGCAGCCAAACTGGACAGGGCAGGGCTAATGAAAAACTGTTTTTT.

This clone was seen a few times. The chain uses TRBV11-3 and TRBJ2-1; 10 nucleotides agree with TRBD2. The CDR3 has 17 residues. Trimming took 0 bases from V and 3 from J; bases not matched to a gene: 5. CDR1 is SGHNT and CDR2 is YENEEA in the germline V gene. Written as DNA, the CDR3 is TGTGCCAGCAGCTTAGATCTAGCGGGAGCTAACTACAATGAGCAGTTCTTC. This sequence encodes CASSLDLAGANYNEQFF.

The chain joins TRBV10-3 to TRBJ2-1, with a possible D match to TRBD2 (5 bases). Germline V gene sequence: CDR1 ENHRY, CDR2 SYGVKD. Trimming pared 3 bases from V and 9 bases from J, leaving 12 bases between. This CDR3 comprises 13 residues. The CDR3 here is CAISERESGEQFF. In nucleotides, the CDR3 is TGTGCCATCAGTGAAAGGGAGTCGGGTGAGCAGTTCTTC.

This sequence joins TRBV6-6 and TRBJ1-1; the D gene is possibly TRBD1 (5 bases). The CDR3 covers 11 residues. The germline V gene encodes CDR1 MNHNY and CDR2 SVGAGI (reference sequence). The germline V and J ends were trimmed by 10 bases and 4 bases, with 10 bases remaining between them. The CDR3 DNA follows: TGTGCCACCCTACAGGCCACTGAAGCTTTCTTT. Protein sequence: CATLQATEAFF.

The J gene is TRBJ2-3, the V gene TRBV25-1; no clear D. The V gene lost 3 bases and the J gene lost 6 bases, with 10 bases spanning the gap. Germline V lookup: CDR1 MGHDK, CDR2 SYGVNS. This CDR3 contains 13 residues. CDR3 protein: CASSDGLLDTQYF. The CDR3 coding sequence is TGTGCCAGCAGTGACGGGCTCCTGGATACGCAGTATTTT.

The rearrangement uses TRBV5-1 and TRBJ2-7, with TRBD2 as a possible D gene (6 bases). Germline V gives CDR1 SGHRS, CDR2 YFSETQ. V lost 5 bases to trimming and J lost 2 bases, with 17 bases between them. The CDR3 runs 15 residues. CDR3 amino acids: CASSPTSTTTYEQYF. The CDR3 DNA is TGCGCCAGCAGTCCCACTAGCACCACCACCTACGAGCAGTACTTC.

V and J are TRBV5-1 and TRBJ2-3; maybe TRBD1 (6 bases). Deletions cut 5 bases from V and 2 bases from J, with 12 bases between. The CDR3 has 14 amino acids. Germline V gene sequence: CDR1 SGHRS, CDR2 YFSETQ. CDR3 sequence (DNA): TGCGCCAGCAGTCACAGGGAGTTCACAGATACGCAGTATTTT. The encoded protein is CASSHREFTDTQYF.

The rearrangement joins TRBV5-6 to TRBJ2-7; D possibly corresponds to TRBD1 (5 bases). Germline CDR1 is SGHDT and CDR2 is YYEEEE. V lost 2 bases to trimming and J lost 5 bases, with 5 bases between them. The CDR3 extends over 11 amino acids. CDR3 bases: TGTGCCAGCAGCTTCAGGGACGAGCAGTACTTC. This translates into CASSFRDEQYF.

The J gene is TRBJ1-5, the V gene TRBV18; 12 bases match TRBD1. Trimming at V came to 4 bases and at J to 6 bases, leaving 4 bases not matched to a gene. CDR1 and CDR2 (germline): KGHSH, LQKENI. The CDR3 is 15 residues long. The CDR3, as DNA: TGTGCCAGCTCACAGGGACAGGGGGCGGGTCAGCCCCAGCATTTT. Translating it yields CASSQGQGAGQPQHF.

This clone has only one observation. V is TRBV18 and J is TRBJ1-2, with a possible D match to TRBD1 (6 bases). This CDR3 is built from 15 residues. The germline gives CDR1 KGHSH, CDR2 LQKENI. Trimming shortened V by 6 bases and J by 2 bases, and 16 bases separated the two germline ends. The CDR3 loop is CASSPSRGTNYGYTF. CDR3 DNA: TGTGCCAGCTCCCCCTCACGGGGGACAAACTATGGCTACACCTTC.

V usage is TRBV18 and J usage is TRBJ1-3; D is ambiguous. This CDR3 is built from 15 residues. The ends were cut back, 3 bases at V and 0 bases at J, with 9 bases in the middle. Germline V gene lookup returns CDR1 KGHSH and CDR2 LQKENI. Here the CDR3 DNA reads TGTGCCAGCTCACCGTATGCCACCTCTGGAAACACCATATATTTT. Protein sequence: CASSPYATSGNTIYF. The full variable domain, in which reference TRBV18 and TRBJ1-3 provide the parts outside the CDR3, is NAGVMQNPRHLVRRRGQEARLRCSPMKGHSHVYWYRQLPEEGLKFMVYLQKENIIDESGMPKERFSAEFPKEGPSILRIQQVVRGDSAAYFCASSPYATSGNTIYFGEGSWLTVV.

The gene calls are TRBV18 and TRBJ1-1; TRBD1 aligns across 8 bases. V dropped 6 bases and J dropped 4; count of bases not matched to a gene: 4. Germline V lookup: CDR1 KGHSH, CDR2 LQKENI. CDR3 length equals 13 residues. In DNA, the CDR3 is TGTGCCAGCTCTACAGGGGGTCTCACTGAAGCTTTCTTT. It encodes CASSTGGLTEAFF.

This chain uses TRBV6-6 with TRBJ1-4; perhaps TRBD1 as D (6 bases). The CDR3 extends over 13 amino acids. Germline V gene lookup returns CDR1 MNHNY and CDR2 SVGAGI (reference sequence). V lost 2 bases and J 8 bases, leaving 9 bases between the germline ends. The CDR3: CASSYRDTEKLFF. The CDR3 DNA sequence: TGTGCCAGCAGTTACAGGGACACGGAAAAACTGTTTTTT.

The chain combines TRBV11-2 with TRBJ2-7; 9 bases align to TRBD1. The trim removed 6 bases at V and 4 bases at J, leaving 10 bases unmatched. The germline CDR1 and CDR2 sequences are SGHAT and FQNNGV. The CDR3 has 15 residues. This CDR3 is CASRRAGQGGYEQYF. In nucleotides, the CDR3 is TGTGCCAGCAGAAGGGCGGGACAGGGAGGATACGAGCAGTACTTC.

The V gene is TRBV10-3, the J gene TRBJ2-7; D is unclear. Germline V gene sequence: CDR1 ENHRY, CDR2 SYGVKD. V was trimmed by 4 bases and J by 0 bases, leaving 7 bases between them. The CDR3 spans 13 residues. Written as DNA, the CDR3 is TGTGCCATCAGTGCGTTGGGCTCCTACGAGCAGTACTTC. Its protein is CAISALGSYEQYF.

The rearrangement uses TRBV7-2 and TRBJ2-7; D uncertain. The CDR3 sequence is 13 residues long. The germline V gene encodes CDR1 SGHTA and CDR2 FQGNSA. V lost 4 bases, J lost 5 bases, and 12 bases lay in between. The CDR3 nucleotides are TGTGCCAGCAGCTCGGTCCCGGCAGACGAGCAGTACTTC. It translates to CASSSVPADEQYF.

The chain combines TRBV7-2 with TRBJ1-1; perhaps TRBD1 as D (6 bases). The CDR3 length is 15 residues. With 5 bases removed from V and 2 bases from J, the gap between germline ends came to 15 bases. Per germline, CDR1 SGHTA and CDR2 FQGNSA. The CDR3 nucleotides read TGTGCCAGCAGCCGCTCGGACAGTGGAAACACTGAAGCTTTCTTT. It translates to CASSRSDSGNTEAFF.

This clone was seen only once. The V and J genes are TRBV19 and TRBJ2-1; D is uncertain. The V gene's germline CDR1 is LNHDA and CDR2 SQIVND (reference sequence). The CDR3 consists of 12 residues. Deletions cut 4 bases from V and 4 bases from J, with 5 bases between. The CDR3 nucleotides read TGTGCCAGTAGTACCGGATACAATGAGCAGTTCTTC. Encoded protein: CASSTGYNEQFF.

CDR3 coding DNA: TGTGCCACCAGCAGCTTTCCGGGACAGGGGGCCGGTGGCTACACCTTC. Its translation is CATSSFPGQGAGGYTF. The chain combines TRBV15 with TRBJ1-2; 12 nucleotides agree with TRBD1. V was clipped by 3 bases and J by 7 bases; unmatched bases: 9. Germline V gives CDR1 LNHNV, CDR2 YYDKDF (reference sequence). CDR3 size: 16 residues.

V and J are TRBV6-6 and TRBJ2-7; D ambiguous. Between the trimmed V and J ends, which lost 7 bases and 2 bases, there was a span of 15 bases. Germline V lookup: CDR1 MNHNY, CDR2 SVGAGI (reference sequence). This CDR3 has 14 amino acids. The CDR3 loop reads CASTPDPTTYEQYF. In DNA, the CDR3 is TGTGCCAGCACCCCAGACCCCACAACCTACGAGCAGTACTTC.

This chain connects TRBV9 to TRBJ1-2, with D perhaps matching TRBD1 (5 bases). Germline CDR1 reads SGDLS; CDR2 reads YYNGEE. V was pared by 3 bases and J by 4 bases, with 22 bases between. The CDR3 is made up of 17 amino acids. The CDR3 spells CASSEDLVFDRAYGYTF. CDR3 bases: TGTGCCAGCAGCGAGGACCTCGTTTTTGACAGAGCCTATGGCTACACCTTC.

The chain joins TRBV7-6 to TRBJ2-5; 8 bases match TRBD1. V dropped 1 base and J dropped 5; count of bases not matched to a gene: 6. This CDR3 has 15 residues. In germline, CDR1 is SGHVS, CDR2 FNYEAQ. This chain's CDR3 is CASSLVRGRTETQYF. The CDR3 nucleotides are TGTGCCAGCAGCTTAGTCAGGGGGCGCACGGAGACCCAGTACTTC.

CDR3 protein: CASSRQTLSGRGLGELFF. The CDR3 DNA is TGTGCCAGCAGCCGACAAACCCTTAGCGGGAGAGGACTCGGGGAGCTGTTTTTT. V gene TRBV4-2 combines with J gene TRBJ2-2; TRBD2 matches at 9 bases. The trim removed 4 bases at V and 7 bases at J, leaving 16 bases unmatched. The CDR3 runs to 18 residues. Germline V lookup: CDR1 LGHNA, CDR2 YNFKEQ.

The chain couples TRBV29-1 to TRBJ2-1; 15 bases match TRBD2. The V gene end was trimmed by 6 bases and the J gene end by 8 bases; junction bases not matched to a gene: 2. Germline values: CDR1 SQVTM, CDR2 ANQGSEA. The CDR3 sequence is 13 residues long. Here the CDR3 DNA reads TGCAGCGTGAGGACTAGCGGGGGGGATGAGCAGTTCTTC. Amino acid sequence: CSVRTSGGDEQFF.

The rearrangement uses TRBV5-5 and TRBJ1-4; no clear D gene. Germline CDR1 reads SGHKS; CDR2 reads YYEKEE (reference sequence). The ends were cut back, 0 bases at V and 3 bases at J, with 12 bases in the middle. CDR3 length equals 16 residues. CDR3 DNA sequence: TGTGCCAGCAGCTTGGAGAGGGCTCAGGCTAATGAAAAACTGTTTTTT. This gives the protein CASSLERAQANEKLFF.

The J gene is TRBJ2-1, the V gene TRBV6-4; TRBD2 matches at 8 bases. The germline gives CDR1 MRHNA, CDR2 SNTAGT. The CDR3 contains 15 residues. V trimming: 4 bases; J trimming: 5 bases; junction bases outside the gene matches: 7. In DNA, the CDR3 is TGTGCCAGCAGTGGAGGTAGCGGGATCAACAATGAGCAGTTCTTC. It translates to CASSGGSGINNEQFF.